Listed below are T cell receptor beta chains from one sample, sequenced in a study of beta chain features in type 1 diabetes. The method was immunoSEQ multiplex PCR; TCRdb's version includes in-frame clones alone and lacks a portion of them. The sample records 160,000 or so clones, around 9.7% being singletons. Sample: central memory CD4+ T cells from blood. The source is a woman younger than 45 with type 1 diabetes. Both conserved end residues are trimmed from each CDR3.

V gene | CDR3 protein
TRBV18 | ASSPAASGVSENEQY
TRBV6-5 | ASSYASGSYNEQF
TRBV27 | ASSTQGGKLYEQY
TRBV7-9 | ASSLGTGTSGYNEQF
TRBV10-3 | AISDRGYGYT
TRBV6-5 | ASSIADNEQF
TRBV7-2 | ASSLAVATGNEKLF
TRBV7-9 | ASSQDLFGGSGTDTQY
TRBV10-3 | AIKGADSYNEQF
TRBV6-1 | ASSEALLARYEQY
TRBV13 | ASSFRIARGSNQPQH
TRBV6-1 | ASSGWDRGGEKLF
TRBV18 | ASSRGQGYEQY
TRBV5-1 | ASSLGQGANEQY
TRBV6-5 | ASSTGGAGYT
TRBV9 | ASSVSYQETQY
TRBV5-4 | ASSTDGRNTEAF
TRBV5-4 | AGQDRPQNYGYT
TRBV5-1 | ASSLSGRTDTQY
TRBV6-1 | ASSRHTGNYEQY
TRBV27 | ASSSLAGATLNEQF
TRBV28 | ASSLPRANEAF
TRBV6-1 | ASSHRTQETQY
TRBV5-1 | ASSPSWLAGGEQF
TRBV28 | ASRGDRGSQPQH
TRBV29-1 | SVGTSGFYEQY
TRBV19 | ASSIERGTQPQH
TRBV9 | ASSVGAEKETQY
TRBV7-3 | ASSSTGTGEQY
TRBV29-1 | SVETGSTDTQY
TRBV9 | ASSVGPLGVQSGYT
TRBV6-5 | ASSSGYYGYT
TRBV5-1 | ASSSMGPNNEQF
TRBV9 | ASSYGLAGSNEQF
TRBV7-9 | ASSPTGSYNEQF
TRBV5-1 | ASSREETQY
TRBV29-1 | SVGDRWRYNEQF
TRBV30 | AWSSPGQGFRDYGYT
TRBV28 | ASSFRRREAF
TRBV7-2 | ASSAQGEAYNEQF
TRBV7-6 | ASSRGQGEEKLF
TRBV30 | AWRGLAGLNEQF
TRBV5-1 | ASSPSAAGGPTYEQY
TRBV18 | ASSSDFYNEQF
TRBV29-1 | SVGGQGEAQY